This TCR beta chain derives from a study of blood T cell repertoires in COVID-19. Method: immunoSEQ multiplex PCR; TCRdb's copy keeps in-frame clones and lacks some. The data show under 250,000 clones, with about nine tenths seen just once and roughly 4% held by the top ten. CDR1 is SNHLY, CDR2 FYNNEI, per germline. The CDR3 consists of 13 residues. The V end lost 7 bases, the J end lost 4 bases, and 13 bases lay between the germline ends. The receptor was isolated from a woman in her thirties with acute COVID-19. The sequenced material came from PBMCs or T cells enriched from blood (not recorded which). The V call is TRBV2, the J call TRBJ1-2; D might be TRBD1 (6 bases). CDR3 nucleotide sequence: TGTGCCAGCAATGGCAGGGGCCTCTATGGCTACACCTTC. It codes for CASNGRGLYGYTF. The entire variable domain, with the rest obtained from reference TRBV2 and TRBJ1-2, is as follows: EPEVTQTPSHQVTQMGQEVILRCVPISNHLYFYWYRQILGQKVEFLVSFYNNEISEKSEIFDDQFSVERPDGSNFTLKIRSTKLEDSAMYFCASNGRGLYGYTFGSGTRLTVV.